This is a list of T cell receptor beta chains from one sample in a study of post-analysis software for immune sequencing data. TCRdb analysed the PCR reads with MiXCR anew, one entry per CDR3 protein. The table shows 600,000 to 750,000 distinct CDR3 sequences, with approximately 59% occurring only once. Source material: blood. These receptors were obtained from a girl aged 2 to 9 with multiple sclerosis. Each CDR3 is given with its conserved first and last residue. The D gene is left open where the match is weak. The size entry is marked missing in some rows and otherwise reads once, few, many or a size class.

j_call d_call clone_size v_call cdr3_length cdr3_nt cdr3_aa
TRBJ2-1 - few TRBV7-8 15 TGTGCCAGCAGCCCTTACAGGGTTGGTTACAATGAGCAGTTCTTC CASSPYRVGYNEQFF
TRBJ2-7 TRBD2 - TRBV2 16 TGTGCCAGCGCCTCATGGGAGGGACTAGCTTACGAGGACCAGTACTTC CASASWEGLAYEDQYF
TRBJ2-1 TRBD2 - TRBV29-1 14 TGCAGCGTTGATAAACTAGCGGTCTACAATGAGCAGTTCTTC CSVDKLAVYNEQFF
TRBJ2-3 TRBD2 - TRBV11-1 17 TGTGCCAGCAGCTTAGGCCCCCGACGGGGGGGCACAGATACGCAGTATTTT CASSLGPRRGGTDTQYF
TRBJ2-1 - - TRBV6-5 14 TGTGCCAGCAGTTACTTCGGCTCCTACAATGAGCAGTTCTTC CASSYFGSYNEQFF
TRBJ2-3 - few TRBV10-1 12 TGCGCCAGCAGTGAGTCGAAAGATACGCAGTATTTT CASSESKDTQYF
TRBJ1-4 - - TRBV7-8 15 TGTGCCAGCAGCTCGGAGAGGGTGGCCGGGGAAAAACTGTTTTTT CASSSERVAGEKLFF
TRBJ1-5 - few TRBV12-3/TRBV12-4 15 TGTGCCAGCTACCCCGGGGGCGCAAGCAATCAGCCCCAGCATTTT CASYPGGASNQPQHF
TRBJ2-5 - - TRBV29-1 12 TGCAGCGTTGGGCGGTACCAAGAGACCCAGTACTTC CSVGRYQETQYF
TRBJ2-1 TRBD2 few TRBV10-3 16 TGTGCCATCAGTGAGTCGACAGCGGGAGGGCCGGCTGAGCAGTTCTTC CAISESTAGGPAEQFF
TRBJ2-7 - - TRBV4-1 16 TGCGCCAGCAGCCAAGTGGGGAATGGGCCAACCTACGAGCAGTACTTC CASSQVGNGPTYEQYF
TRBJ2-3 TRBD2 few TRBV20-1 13 TGCAGTGGGGAGCGGGAGACCACAGATACGCAGTATTTT CSGERETTDTQYF
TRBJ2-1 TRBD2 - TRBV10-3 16 TGTGCCACCAAACCGGGACTAGCGGGAGAAACGAATGAGCAGTTCTTC CATKPGLAGETNEQFF
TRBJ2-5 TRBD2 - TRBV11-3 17 TGTGCCAGCAGCTTAGGACGCTGGGGTAGCGGGGAAGAGACCCAGTACTTC CASSLGRWGSGEETQYF